This T cell receptor (beta chain) was observed in a study of shared clonotypes between healthy human individuals. This CDR3 spans 14 amino acids. In germline, CDR1 is SGHAT, CDR2 FQNNGV. The germline V and J ends were trimmed by 5 bases and 1 base, with 11 bases remaining between them. The data were produced by immunoSEQ multiplex PCR, yet TCRdb's version contains in-frame clones alone and is incomplete. The sample includes millions of clones, more than 80% of them seen just once. In its sample, this clone was seen once. This rearrangement joins TRBV11-2 to TRBJ1-1; D is possibly TRBD1 (5 bases). The receptor was isolated from a man aged 18-30 years in good health. The sequenced sample was naive CD4+ T cells sorted from blood. Noted subset: CD45RA+ positively selected. CDR3 protein: CASSPRGGNTEAFF. The CDR3 DNA sequence: TGTGCCAGCAGCCCTCGGGGGGGGAACACTGAAGCTTTCTTT.